This TCR beta chain was found in a study of shared clonotypes between healthy human individuals. Study findings and constraints: Across a few donors, naive CD4 shared 4.5% to 6%, naive CD8 around 3.5%, memory CD4 roughly 2.2%, memory CD8 0.4% to 0.5%. The donor pool, a small one, limited the genetic and exposure-history diversity represented.

Worth noting for this clone: The antigen is not known.

The germline gives CDR1 SEHNR, CDR2 FQNEAQ (reference sequence). CDR3 size: 13 residues. The V and J ends lost 3 bases and 4 bases respectively, with 9 bases between them. Both subsets, CD45RA+ naive and CD45RA-negative memory, were split from the CD4+ cells. Only in-frame clones appear in the TCRdb table, and some are missing; sequencing was by immunoSEQ multiplex PCR. This sample carries under 200,000 clones, approximately 92% of them seen once, and the ten largest clones take around 0.072%. The chain uses TRBV7-9 and TRBJ1-1; D remains ambiguous. Sequencing was carried out using naive CD4+ T cells sorted from blood. Indicated subset: CD45RA+ positively selected. The receptor comes from a woman younger than 45 in good health. CDR3 loop: CASSFGFSTEAFF. The CDR3 coding sequence is TGTGCCAGCAGCTTTGGGTTTAGCACTGAAGCTTTCTTT.